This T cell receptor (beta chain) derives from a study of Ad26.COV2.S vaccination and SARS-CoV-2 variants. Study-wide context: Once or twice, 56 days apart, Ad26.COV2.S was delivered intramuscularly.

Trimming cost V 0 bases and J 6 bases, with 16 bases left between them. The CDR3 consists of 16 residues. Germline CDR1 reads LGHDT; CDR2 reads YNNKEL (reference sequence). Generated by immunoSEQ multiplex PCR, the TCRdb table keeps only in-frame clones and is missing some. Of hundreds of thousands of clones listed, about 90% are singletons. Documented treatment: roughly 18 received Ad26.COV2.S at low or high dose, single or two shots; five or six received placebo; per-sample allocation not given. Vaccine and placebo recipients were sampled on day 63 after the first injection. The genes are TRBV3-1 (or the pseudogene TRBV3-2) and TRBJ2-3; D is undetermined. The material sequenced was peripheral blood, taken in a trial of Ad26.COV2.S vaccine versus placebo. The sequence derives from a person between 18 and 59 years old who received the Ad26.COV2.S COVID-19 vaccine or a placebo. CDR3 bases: TGTGCCAGCAGCCAAGAGGGCGGACCTCCTTTGGATACGCAGTATTTT. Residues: CASSQEGGPPLDTQYF.